This T cell receptor (beta chain) was profiled in a study of Graves' ophthalmopathy and Graves' hyperthyroidism. Overall study: Upon initial diagnosis and before any treatment, peripheral blood was collected.

The length of the CDR3 is 12 residues. V was clipped by 2 bases and J by 0 bases, with 4 bases between them. The germline gives CDR1 SQVTM, CDR2 ANQGSEA. Additional autoimmune diseases, uncontrolled infections, pregnancy or lactation disqualified patients. The diagnostic workup employed clinical symptoms, serum thyroxine, TRAb, thyroid ultrasound and orbital computed tomography. RNA transcripts were the template, and TCR beta CDR3 regions were amplified from them. First-round RT-PCR employed HTBI primers, with a second-round multiplex PCR after it. TCRdb itself ran the multiplex PCR reads through MiXCR, one entry per CDR3 protein. The sample lists hundreds of thousands of distinct CDR3 sequences, around 40% seen once, with roughly 46% in the top ten. This clonotype occurred many times.

Sequenced: peripheral blood. J is TRBJ1-2 and V is TRBV29-1; D remains ambiguous. This TCR was sampled from an adult man with Graves' ophthalmopathy. This CDR3 is CSVELPNYGYTF. CDR3 sequence (DNA): TGCAGCGTTGAATTGCCTAACTATGGCTACACCTTC. The variable domain in full, with the rest retrieved from reference TRBV29-1 and TRBJ1-2, is SAVISQKPSRDICQRGTSLTIQCQVDSQVTMMFWYRQQPGQSLTLIATANQGSEATYESGFVIDKFPISRPNLTFSTLTVSNMSPEDSSIYLCSVELPNYGYTFGSGTRLTVV.